This T cell receptor (beta chain) was captured by sequencing in a study of cytomegalovirus exposure and HLA in healthy donors. Study context: Drawn from HLA-typed donors, 80 million to 95 million unique TCRs were held in an early data release. Regarding the study as a whole: With later analysis, a missense DCLRE1C variant became linked to TCR beta V- and J-gene trimming. Data from an earlier analysis indicated that most TCR beta V segments were productive either about 90% or about 30% of the time.

Unrecorded immune exposures were likely, despite nominal health at sampling. This CDR3 has 15 amino acids. V lost 3 bases and J 10 bases, leaving 19 bases between the germline ends. Germline loops: CDR1 MNHNY, CDR2 SVGAGI (reference sequence). Turning to this clone: What it binds is not known.

Primers included in the PCR were 60 Vbeta and 13 Jbeta primers. TCRdb keeps only in-frame clones here, not all; method: immunoSEQ multiplex PCR. In the table there are about 150,000 clones, approximately 80% of which are singletons. This chain uses TRBV6-6 with TRBJ2-1; a possible D gene is TRBD2 (6 bases). The sequencing sample was made of PBMCs. The sequence was obtained from a man aged 25 to 45 in good health and CMV-seropositive. The chain's CDR3 is CASSYQLAQEGEQFF. CDR3 in DNA: TGTGCCAGCAGTTATCAACTAGCCCAAGAAGGGGAGCAGTTCTTC.